This T cell receptor (beta chain) was documented in a study of blood T cells in healthy people across ages (dated by TCRdb to the mid-2010s). About the study as a whole: In model experiments, template switching captured about one uniquely barcoded TCR beta cDNA molecule for every two T cells. Donors were grouped into four age groups: young (average roughly 17 years), middle-aged (39), aged (around 66) and long-lived (approximately 81). To avoid experimental bias, donors of different ages were distributed randomly across sequencing lanes. Two additional independent replicas of 1 million unique cDNA reads from the same blood draw were analyzed for two donors (one aged 18 to 30 and one aged 80 or older). Age-related changes in TCR beta repertoire diversity were measured in the study by deep sequencing normalized with unique cDNA molecular identifiers. The research as a whole found: The long-lived group showed more naive CD4+ T cells, fewer expanded clones and increased TCR diversity than the aged group, suggesting age selection. There was a strong correlation between observed TCR beta diversity and the percentage of naive T cells measured by flow cytometry. Observed TCR beta diversity per million T cells fell roughly linearly with age, and a significant reduction was already apparent by age approximately 41. Total diversity estimates from one million sequenced T cells were considered lower bounds and underestimates. Conclusive comparison of naive and antigen-experienced compartments was prevented by the profiling of bulk unsorted PBMCs. Because the CMV infection status of the donors was unknown, age-related changes in expanded clonotypes may potentially have been confounded.

The CDR3 has 19 amino acids, counting the end cysteine and phenylalanine. The sequence is cut down to CDR3 DNA, 57 bases in frame from base 1. The germline V end is reduced by 6 bases and the J end by 4 bases; junction bases left unmatched: 16. CDR1 and CDR2 were assigned from the germline V gene (reference sequence) as PRHDT and FYEKMQ. Systemically healthy Caucasian individuals from Russia, roughly 40 in total and aged roughly 6 to 100 years, were included as donors. Each donor gave about 10 milliliters of peripheral blood, drawn into EDTA-treated Vacutainer tubes. PBMCs were isolated by Ficoll-Paque density-gradient centrifugation, with at least 6 million obtained per sample. Trizol reagent was used to extract total RNA from PBMCs, with at least 6 micrograms per sample. For every donor, an aliquot of PBMCs went through flow cytometry to measure the percentages of naive CD45RAhigh/CD27high T cells.

As regards this clonotype: Its antigen remains unidentified. The input lacks base qualities; no much larger clone sits a single base away.

Library preparation was by 5' RACE. Sequencer: Illumina HiSeq 2500. A second PCR of about 6 to 11 cycles was run with a J-beta primer mix and a sample-barcoded 5' primer. A unique molecular identifier was introduced onto each TCR beta cDNA molecule by a template-switch 5' adaptor carrying 12 random nucleotides. Each sample yielded at least 2.5 million CDR3-containing paired-end reads. First-strand cDNA synthesis was performed from all RNA using the Mint cDNA synthesis kit, with priming by a TRBC-specific oligonucleotide. After uracil-DNA glycosylase treatment, a first 18-cycle PCR used universal primers M1SS and BC2_uni_R on all cDNA. Turning to the authors' computational methods: For normalization, 1 million high-quality reads were randomly selected from each sample, with every read carrying a distinct molecular identifier. Instead of being binned into consensus sequences, reads with shared molecular identifiers were discarded. MiTCR, run with a Q25 quality threshold and the strictest error-elimination algorithm, handled CDR3 identification, clonotype clustering and error correction. A nonparametric unseen species model using Euler transformation provided a lower-bound estimate of total TCR beta diversity. TCRdb reran the public reads through fastp at Q25 and MiXCR, keeping productive beta chains. Each entry merges the rows of one CDR3 protein and shows their most common DNA and genes. The authors' filters were not applied to this entry. The sample data list about 1 million distinct CDR3 sequences, and 45% of these were observed just once. The ten top clones hold 15% to 20% of the sample.

The clonotype was recovered from a woman aged 55-70 years in good health. The sample comprised blood. Recombination joined TRBV13 with TRBJ2-3, and 13 bases in between align with TRBD2. The base sequence is TGTGCCAGCAGACGTTGGACTAGCGGGAGTATCGAAGGCCCAGATACGCAGTATTTT. This encodes CASRRWTSGSIEGPDTQYF.